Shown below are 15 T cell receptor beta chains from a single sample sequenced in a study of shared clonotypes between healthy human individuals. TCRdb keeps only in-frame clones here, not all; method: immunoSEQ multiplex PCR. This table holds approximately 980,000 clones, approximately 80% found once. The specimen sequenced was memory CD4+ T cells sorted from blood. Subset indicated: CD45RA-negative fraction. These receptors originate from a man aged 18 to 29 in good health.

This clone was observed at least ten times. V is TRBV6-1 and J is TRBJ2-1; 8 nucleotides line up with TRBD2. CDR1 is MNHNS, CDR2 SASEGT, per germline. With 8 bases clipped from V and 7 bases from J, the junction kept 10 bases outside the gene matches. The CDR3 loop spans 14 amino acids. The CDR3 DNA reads TGTGCCAGCGGGGGCGGGAGGATTGAGAATGAGCAGTTCTTC. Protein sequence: CASGGGRIENEQFF.

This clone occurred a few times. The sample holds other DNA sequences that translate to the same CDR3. CDR3 nucleotides: TGTGCCAGCAGTGACAGGGACAATTCACCCCTCCACTTT. As protein: CASSDRDNSPLHF. V usage is TRBV6-4 and J usage is TRBJ1-6; TRBD1 might be the D (5 bases). Trimming took 2 bases from V and 7 from J, leaving 6 bases between them. This CDR3 has 13 amino acids. Germline-derived CDR1 and CDR2 are MRHNA and SNTAGT.

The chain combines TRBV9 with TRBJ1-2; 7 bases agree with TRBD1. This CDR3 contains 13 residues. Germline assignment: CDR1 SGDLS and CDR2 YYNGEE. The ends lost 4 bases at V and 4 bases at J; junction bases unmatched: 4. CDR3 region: CASSTGTAYGYTF. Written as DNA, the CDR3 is TGTGCCAGCAGCACAGGGACAGCCTATGGCTACACCTTC.

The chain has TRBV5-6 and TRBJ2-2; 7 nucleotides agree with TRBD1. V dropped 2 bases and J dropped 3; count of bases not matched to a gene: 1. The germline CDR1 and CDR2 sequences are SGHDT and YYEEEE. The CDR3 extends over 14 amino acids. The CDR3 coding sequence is TGTGCCAGCAGCTTAGGGGGCCACACCGGGGAGCTGTTTTTT. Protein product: CASSLGGHTGELFF.

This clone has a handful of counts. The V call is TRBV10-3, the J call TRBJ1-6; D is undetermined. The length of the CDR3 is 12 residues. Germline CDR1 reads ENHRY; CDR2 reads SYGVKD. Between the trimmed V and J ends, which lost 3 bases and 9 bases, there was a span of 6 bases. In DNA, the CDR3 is TGTGCCATCAGTGAAGGCAGTTCACCCCTCCACTTT. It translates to CAISEGSSPLHF.

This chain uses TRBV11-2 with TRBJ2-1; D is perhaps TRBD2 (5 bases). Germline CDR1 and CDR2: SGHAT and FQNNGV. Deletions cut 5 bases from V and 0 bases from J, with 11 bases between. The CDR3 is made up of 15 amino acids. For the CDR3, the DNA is TGTGCCAGCAGCGAACGGGGAAGCTCCTACAATGAGCAGTTCTTC. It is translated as CASSERGSSYNEQFF.

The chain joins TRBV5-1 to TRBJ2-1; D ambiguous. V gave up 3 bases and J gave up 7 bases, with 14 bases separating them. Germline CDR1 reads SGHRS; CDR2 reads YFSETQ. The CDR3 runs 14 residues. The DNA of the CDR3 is TGCGCCAGCAGCTCGTACAATACCGCGAATGAGCAGTTCTTC. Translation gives CASSSYNTANEQFF.

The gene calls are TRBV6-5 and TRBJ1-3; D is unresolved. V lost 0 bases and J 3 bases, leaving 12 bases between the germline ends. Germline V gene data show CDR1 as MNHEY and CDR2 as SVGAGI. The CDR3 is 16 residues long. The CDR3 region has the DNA TGTGCCAGCAGTTACTCCTCTCAAACCTTTGGAAACACCATATATTTT. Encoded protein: CASSYSSQTFGNTIYF.

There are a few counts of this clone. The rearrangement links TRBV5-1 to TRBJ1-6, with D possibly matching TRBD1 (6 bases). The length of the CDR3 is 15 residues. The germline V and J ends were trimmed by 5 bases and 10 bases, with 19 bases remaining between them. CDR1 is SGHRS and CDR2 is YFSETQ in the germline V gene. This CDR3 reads CASRKGQGYESPLHF. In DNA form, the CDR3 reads TGCGCCAGCAGAAAGGGGCAGGGGTATGAGTCACCCCTCCACTTT.

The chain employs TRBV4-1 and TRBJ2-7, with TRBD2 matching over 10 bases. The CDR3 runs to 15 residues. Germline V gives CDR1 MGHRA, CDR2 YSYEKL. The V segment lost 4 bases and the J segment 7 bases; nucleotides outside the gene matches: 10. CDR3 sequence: CASSPQTSGTLEQYF. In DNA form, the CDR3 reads TGCGCCAGCAGCCCCCAAACTAGCGGGACCCTAGAGCAGTACTTC.

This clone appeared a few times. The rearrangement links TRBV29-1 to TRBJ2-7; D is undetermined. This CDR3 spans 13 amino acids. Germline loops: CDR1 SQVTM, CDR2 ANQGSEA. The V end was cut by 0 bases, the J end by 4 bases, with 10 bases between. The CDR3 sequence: CSVEDSLQYEQYF. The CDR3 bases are TGCAGCGTTGAAGACAGTCTTCAATACGAGCAGTACTTC.

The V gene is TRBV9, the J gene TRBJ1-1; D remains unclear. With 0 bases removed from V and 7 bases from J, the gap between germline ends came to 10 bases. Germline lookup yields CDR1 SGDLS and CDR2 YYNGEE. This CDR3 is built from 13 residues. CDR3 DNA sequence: TGTGCCAGCAGCGTAGACGGTAGGGATGAAGCTTTCTTT. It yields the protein CASSVDGRDEAFF.

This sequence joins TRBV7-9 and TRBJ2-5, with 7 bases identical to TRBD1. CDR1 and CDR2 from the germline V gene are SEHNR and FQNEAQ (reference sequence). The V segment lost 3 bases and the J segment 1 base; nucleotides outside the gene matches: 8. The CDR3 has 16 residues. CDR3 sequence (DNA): TGTGCCAGCAGCTTGTTAGGGGGCCCACTCCAAGAGACCCAGTACTTC. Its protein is CASSLLGGPLQETQYF.

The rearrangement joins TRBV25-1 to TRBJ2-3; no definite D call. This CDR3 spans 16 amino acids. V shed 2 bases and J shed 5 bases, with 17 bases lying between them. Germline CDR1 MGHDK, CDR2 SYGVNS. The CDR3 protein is CASSEGNLGYRDTQYF. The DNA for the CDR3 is TGTGCCAGCAGTGAAGGGAATTTAGGGTACCGAGATACGCAGTATTTT.

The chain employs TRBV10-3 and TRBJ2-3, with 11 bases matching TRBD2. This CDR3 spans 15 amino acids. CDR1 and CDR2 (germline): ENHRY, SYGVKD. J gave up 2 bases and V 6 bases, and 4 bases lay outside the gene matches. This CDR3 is CAISLAGGTTDTQYF. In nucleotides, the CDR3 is TGTGCCATCAGCCTAGCGGGAGGCACCACAGATACGCAGTATTTT.